Shown below are 5 T cell receptor beta chains from a single sample sequenced in a study of T cells in women clearing cervical HPV infection. Assay used: immunoSEQ multiplex PCR; TCRdb lists only in-frame clones, some missing. Its table lists about 20,000 clones. Source material: blood buffy coat. The origin of the receptors is a woman between 18 and 70 years old with a cervical HPV16 infection that either progressed to CIN3+ or cleared (not recorded which).

To note about this clone: The read ends 3 residues early relative to the CDR3; the germline J gene fills the gap. The chain combines TRBV28 with TRBJ2-3; 8 bases map to TRBD2. The CDR3 totals 16 residues. Germline V gene sequence: CDR1 MDHEN, CDR2 SYDVKM. V lost 6 bases and J lost 5; bases outside the gene matches: 13. CDR3 DNA (partial): TGTGCCAGCAGCCCAGTGTCGGGGGGGCAGGGAGATACG. Translating it yields CASSPVSGGQGDT. Given in full, the CDR3 is CASSPVSGGQGDTQYF. Filled out from reference TRBV28 and TRBJ2-3, the complete variable domain reads DVKVTQSSRYLVKRTGEKVFLECVQDMDHENMFWYRQDPGLGLRLIYFSYDVKMKEKGDIPEGYSVSREKKERFSLILESASTNQTSMYLCASSPVSGGQGDTQYFGPGTRLTVL.

This clone shows up as medium-sized by frequency. Read sequence stops 3 residues before the CDR3 end, and the germline J gene provides the missing end. The chain uses TRBV29-1 and TRBJ2-3, with 7 positions matching TRBD1. Germline CDR1 and CDR2: SQVTM and ANQGSEA. With V trimmed by 7 bases and J by 2 bases, 6 bases remained unmatched. The CDR3 length is 13 residues. CDR3 in amino acids: CSAFGTVTDTQYF. Partial CDR3 DNA: TGCAGCGCGTTCGGGACAGTCACAGATACG.

To note about this clone: The read gets to within 3 residues of the CDR3 end, and the germline J gene fills in the rest. The chain couples TRBV7-2 to TRBJ1-2; the match to TRBD1 covers 8 bases. Germline loops: CDR1 SGHTA, CDR2 FQGNSA. The CDR3 totals 14 residues. The covered CDR3 bases are TGTGCCAGCAGCTTACGGAGGACAGGGTCCGAC. Its translation: CASSLRRTGSD. The full CDR3 protein reads CASSLRRTGSDYTF.

Comments on this clone: The CDR3 end falls 3 residues outside the read, so it is completed with the germline J gene. V is TRBV2 and J is TRBJ2-2; 11 positions agree with TRBD1. CDR1 and CDR2 (germline): SNHLY, FYNNEI. The CDR3 consists of 13 residues. The V gene end was trimmed by 10 bases and the J gene end by 5 bases; junction bases not matched to a gene: 3. CDR3 loop: CATGTGGTGELFF. CDR3 DNA, as far as it was read: TGTGCCACAGGGACAGGGGGGACCGGGGAG.

Comments on this clone: Sequencing ends 3 residues short of the CDR3 end; the germline J gene provides the rest. The chain uses TRBV2 and TRBJ2-3; 10 bases map to TRBD1. CDR3 size: 15 residues. V trimming: 5 bases; J trimming: 3 bases; junction bases outside the gene matches: 5. Germline CDR1 and CDR2: SNHLY and FYNNEI. Incomplete CDR3 DNA: TGTGCCAGCAGTTCTGGACAGGGGGGGACAGATACG. It is translated as CASSSGQGGTDT. The entire CDR3 protein is CASSSGQGGTDTQYF.